These T cell receptor beta chains were read from a single sample in a study of T-cell memory formation after mild COVID-19. TCRdb re-analysed the 5' RACE reads in MiXCR, keeping a single row per CDR3 protein. The sample has 470,000 or so distinct CDR3 sequences, about 20% seen once; the top ten hold around 8.4%. The sequenced material came from PBMCs or a T cell subset sorted from them (not recorded which). The origin of the receptors is an adult woman who had mild COVID-19 (a few samples of this study predate the infection). Cell type and time point are not known. Each CDR3 is given without its conserved first and last residue. Each record gives: V gene, clone size, J gene, CDR3 protein. Clone sizes are given selectively: once, few, many, or a class where the clone is expanded.

TRBV12-3/TRBV12-4	many	TRBJ2-3	ASSFWGQSDTQY
TRBV7-9	-	TRBJ1-6	ASSLGGVNSPLH
TRBV10-3	-	TRBJ2-3	AISDLGTSSADTQY
TRBV5-1	-	TRBJ2-3	ASSFNPGGRGDTQY
TRBV21-1	-	TRBJ1-5	ASSPRGELYSNQPQH
TRBV7-6	-	TRBJ2-1	ASSLASGGALRNEQF
TRBV12-3/TRBV12-4	-	TRBJ1-6	ASSTGINSPLH
TRBV7-9	few	TRBJ2-1	ASSPPREPRRTGGSTYNEQF
TRBV4-1	-	TRBJ1-1	ASTSHGPNTEAF
TRBV7-8	-	TRBJ2-1	ASRGTTYNEQF
TRBV12-3/TRBV12-4	-	TRBJ1-2	ASTQSGAPFYGYT
TRBV7-2	few	TRBJ2-5	ASSRRLAGGQETQY
TRBV12-3/TRBV12-4	few	TRBJ2-5	ASSLTSGVAETQY
TRBV18	-	TRBJ1-6	ASSSGQGGNNSPLH
TRBV4-1	-	TRBJ2-5	ASSPRAGTQETQY
TRBV12-3/TRBV12-4	-	TRBJ2-4	ASSFLGLAKNIQY
TRBV7-9	-	TRBJ1-1	ASSYGPRSTEAF
TRBV11-2	-	TRBJ2-5	ASSLGTAPWEETQY
TRBV7-9	few	TRBJ1-4	ASTLRGGGQEKLF
TRBV5-1	-	TRBJ1-1	ASSLVGGRLTEAF